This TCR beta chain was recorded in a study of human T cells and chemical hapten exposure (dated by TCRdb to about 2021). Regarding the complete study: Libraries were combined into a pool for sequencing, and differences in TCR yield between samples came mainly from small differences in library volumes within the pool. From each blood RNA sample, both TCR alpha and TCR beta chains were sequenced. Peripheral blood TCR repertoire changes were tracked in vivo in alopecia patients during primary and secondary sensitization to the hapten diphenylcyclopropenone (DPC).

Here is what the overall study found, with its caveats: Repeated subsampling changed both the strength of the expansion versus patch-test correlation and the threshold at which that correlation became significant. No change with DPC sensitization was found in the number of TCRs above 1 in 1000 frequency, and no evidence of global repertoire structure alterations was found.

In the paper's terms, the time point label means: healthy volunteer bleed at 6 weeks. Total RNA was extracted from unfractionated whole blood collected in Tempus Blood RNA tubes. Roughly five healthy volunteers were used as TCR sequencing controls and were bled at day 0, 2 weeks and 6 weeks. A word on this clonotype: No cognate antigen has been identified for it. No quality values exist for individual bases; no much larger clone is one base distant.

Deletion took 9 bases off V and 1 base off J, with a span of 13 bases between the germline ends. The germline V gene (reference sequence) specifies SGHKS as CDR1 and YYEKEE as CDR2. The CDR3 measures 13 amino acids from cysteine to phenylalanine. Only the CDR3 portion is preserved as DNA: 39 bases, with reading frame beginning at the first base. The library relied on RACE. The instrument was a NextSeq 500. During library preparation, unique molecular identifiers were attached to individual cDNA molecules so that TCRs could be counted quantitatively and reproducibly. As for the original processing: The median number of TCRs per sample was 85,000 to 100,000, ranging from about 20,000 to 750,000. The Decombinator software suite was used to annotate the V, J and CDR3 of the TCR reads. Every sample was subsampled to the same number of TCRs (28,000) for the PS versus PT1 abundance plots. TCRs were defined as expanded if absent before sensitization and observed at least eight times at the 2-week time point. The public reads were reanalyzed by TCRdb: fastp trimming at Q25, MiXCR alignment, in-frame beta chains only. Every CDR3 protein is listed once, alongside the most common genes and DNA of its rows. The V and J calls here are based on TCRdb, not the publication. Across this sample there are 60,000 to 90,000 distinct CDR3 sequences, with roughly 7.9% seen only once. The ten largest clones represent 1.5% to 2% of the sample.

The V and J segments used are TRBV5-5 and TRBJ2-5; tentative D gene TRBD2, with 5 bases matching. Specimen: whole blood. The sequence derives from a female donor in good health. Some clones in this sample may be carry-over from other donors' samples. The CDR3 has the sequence CATTARGQETQYF. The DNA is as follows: TGTGCCACCACAGCCCGGGGCCAAGAGACCCAGTACTTC.